Sequencing of this TCR beta chain was carried out in a study of T cell changes during pregnancy in multiple sclerosis. The germline V gene encodes CDR1 MNHNS and CDR2 SASEGT. This CDR3 is built from 14 residues. V shed 6 bases and J shed 0 bases, with 12 bases lying between them. TCRdb's copy holds only in-frame clones and misses some; the assay was immunoSEQ multiplex PCR. The table includes 70,000 to 95,000 clones, about 94% detected once. The input for sequencing was peripheral blood, taken in the second trimester of pregnancy. The chain employs TRBV6-1 and TRBJ2-7, with D perhaps matching TRBD2 (6 bases). The sequence was collected from a female donor in good health, enrolled as a control in a pregnancy study. The CDR3 here is CASSQRVSSYEQYF. The CDR3 coding sequence is TGTGCCAGCAGCCAGCGGGTTAGCTCCTACGAGCAGTACTTC.